One TCR beta chain is described in this entry. Antigen: not known. This entry comes from a study of T cells after yellow fever vaccination. Whole-study findings and limits: High-abundance clonotypes from the bulk population could contaminate FACS-sorted repertoires. After the booster, about 95% of CD4 and 88% of CD8 primary-response clones were re-detected.

Trimming cost V 4 bases and J 7 bases, with 20 bases left between them. Germline CDR1 SEHNR, CDR2 FQNEAQ (reference sequence). CDR3 length: 16 residues. UMIs and a universal primer site were added when TCR cDNA was made by 5'RACE template switching. TCRdb re-derived calls from the 5' RACE reads in MiXCR, one entry per CDR3 protein. The sample holds 100,000 to 150,000 distinct CDR3 sequences, roughly 15% seen once. This TCR was recovered from a young man who received the YFV17D yellow fever vaccine. The V call is TRBV7-9, the J call TRBJ2-1, with D tentatively TRBD1 or TRBD2 (5 bases each). This specimen consisted of CD8+ T cells sorted from PBMCs, obtained 5 days after the yellow fever booster vaccination. Here the CDR3 reads CASSYGGFGPGNEQFF. CDR3 bases: TGTGCCAGCAGCTATGGGGGATTTGGCCCGGGGAATGAGCAGTTCTTC.